Reported below is one T cell receptor beta chain. Its antigen is unidentified. The record originates from a study of CD8+CD57+ T cells in acquired aplastic anemia. Study-wide background: Each DNA sample taken from sorted CD4+ and CD8+ cells came to approximately 3.2 ug on average. Findings of the study overall: Patients and controls were found to share roughly 31 CD8+ CDR3 sequences.

Profiling that covered TCR beta VDJ and CDR3 relied on genomic DNA as its template. Using its own MiXCR run on the reads, TCRdb lists one record per CDR3 protein. The repertoire holds 150,000 to 200,000 distinct CDR3 sequences, with 50% to 65% as singletons. V was pared by 7 bases and J by 6 bases, with 22 bases between. CDR3 length: 16 residues. Germline CDR1 and CDR2: LNHDA and SQIVND (reference sequence). Those patients picked for sequencing had displayed CD8+CD57+ cell expansion on flow cytometry. Each patient had severe acquired aplastic anemia. Patients had undergone no therapy by the time their blood was sampled.

Input material: sorted CD4+, CD8+, or CD8+CD57+ T cells (not recorded which) from PBMCs. The receptor was isolated from a human donor with aplastic anemia. The chain employs TRBV19 and TRBJ2-1; D possibly corresponds to TRBD2 (7 bases). The CDR3 DNA follows: TGTGCCAGTACCCCTGCCGGGGGCGGGAGTTTCAATGAGCAGTTCTTC. Translation gives CASTPAGGGSFNEQFF.